This T cell receptor (beta chain) derives from a study of T cells after yellow fever vaccination. There are many counts of this clonotype. Its specificity is not known. Generation of TCR cDNA used 5'RACE template switching (which added a universal primer site and UMIs). TCRdb called the 5' RACE reads again in MiXCR, with one record for every CDR3 protein. The data contain about 160,000 distinct CDR3 sequences, 6.5% to 8.5% of them singletons. The CDR3 is 16 amino acids. Germline V gene data show CDR1 as MGHRA and CDR2 as YSYEKL. V dropped 5 bases and J dropped 1; count of bases not matched to a gene: 5. Study results and limitations: Contamination of FACS-sorted repertoires by abundant clonotypes from the bulk population could occur.

This specimen was CD4+ T cells sorted from PBMCs, taken around 5 days after the first yellow fever vaccination. The V and J genes are TRBV4-1 and TRBJ2-4; 10 bases are shared with TRBD1. The receptor's source is a man aged 18 to 29 who received the YFV17D yellow fever vaccine. In DNA form, the CDR3 reads TGCGCCAGCAGCTCTCCGGGACAGGGGGCCAAAAACATTCAGTACTTC. The encoded protein is CASSSPGQGAKNIQYF.